These 17 T cell receptor beta chains came from one sample sequenced in a study of early T cells in non-severe SARS-CoV-2 infection. One entry per CDR3 protein results from TCRdb running MiXCR on the 5' RACE reads. The sample lists 60,000 to 75,000 distinct CDR3 sequences, about 10% occurring once. The sample here was whole blood, taken at baseline. These TCRs come from an adult who was a healthcare worker with PCR-confirmed SARS-CoV-2 infection or an uninfected control (not recorded which).

This clonotype was observed a handful of times. This rearrangement joins TRBV30 to TRBJ2-3, with 10 bases identical to TRBD2. Germline CDR1 GTSNPN, CDR2 SVGIG (reference sequence). This CDR3 comprises 15 residues. Trimming took 2 bases from V and 4 from J; bases not matched to a gene: 6. CDR3 region: CAWSTGTSDPDTQYF. In DNA, the CDR3 is TGTGCCTGGAGTACCGGGACTAGCGACCCAGATACGCAGTATTTT.

The V call is TRBV6-6, the J call TRBJ1-6, with a possible D match to TRBD1 (5 bases). CDR1 and CDR2 from the germline V gene are MNHNY and SVGAGI (reference sequence). The CDR3 sequence is 13 residues long. Trimming pared 4 bases from V and 10 bases from J, leaving 11 bases between. The CDR3 region is CASSSQGGSPLHF. CDR3 nucleotides: TGTGCCAGCAGTTCCCAGGGTGGCTCACCCCTCCACTTT.

A few counts support this clonotype. The rearrangement links TRBV12-3 or TRBV12-4 to TRBJ2-1; D perhaps matches TRBD2 (7 bases). V lost 1 base and J 6 bases, leaving 13 bases between the germline ends. CDR3 length: 15 amino acids. This CDR3 is CASSLGPRGLNEQFF. As DNA, the CDR3 is TGTGCCAGCAGTTTAGGTCCGCGGGGGCTCAATGAGCAGTTCTTC.

The gene calls are TRBV5-4 and TRBJ1-1, with 8 bases that match TRBD1. CDR3 length equals 15 residues. V shed 4 bases, J shed 0 bases, and the junction held 5 bases outside the gene matches. CDR1 and CDR2 from the germline V gene are SGHNT and YYREEE (reference sequence). CDR3 sequence: CASSRQGRVNTEAFF. CDR3 coding DNA: TGTGCCAGCAGCAGACAGGGGCGAGTGAACACTGAAGCTTTCTTT.

This clonotype was observed a handful of times. The rearrangement uses TRBV5-1 and TRBJ1-1; D is ambiguous. Germline CDR1 SGHRS, CDR2 YFSETQ. V dropped 0 bases and J dropped 6 bases, with 15 bases sitting between them. The CDR3 runs 15 residues. The DNA of the CDR3 is TGCGCCAGCAGCTTGGCCGCTTTTGGCCCCGCTGAAGCTTTCTTT. It translates to CASSLAAFGPAEAFF. Based on the CDR3 plus reference TRBV5-1 and TRBJ1-1, the full variable domain is KAGVTQTPRYLIKTRGQQVTLSCSPISGHRSVSWYQQTPGQGLQFLFEYFSETQRNKGNFPGRFSGRQFSNSRSEMNVSTLELGDSALYLCASSLAAFGPAEAFFGQGTRLTVV.

This clonotype has just a few counts. The chain combines TRBV4-3 with TRBJ1-4, with D maybe TRBD1 (6 bases). Trimming left V 4 bases short and J 6 bases short, with 18 bases between. Germline-derived CDR1 and CDR2 are LGHNA and YSLEER. This CDR3 has 16 residues. CDR3 in DNA: TGCGCCAGCAGCCGCCTACTACAGGGCCTGGATGAAAAACTGTTTTTT. Translation: CASSRLLQGLDEKLFF.

In its sample, this clonotype was seen a few times. The chain combines TRBV29-1 with TRBJ2-5; TRBD1 matches at 8 bases. CDR1 and CDR2 from the germline V gene are SQVTM and ANQGSEA. Trimming removed 5 bases from V and 1 base from J; junction bases left unmatched: 3. The CDR3 has 13 amino acids. The CDR3 here is CSVTTGGQETQYF. For the CDR3, the DNA is TGCAGCGTTACCACAGGGGGCCAAGAGACCCAGTACTTC. The whole variable domain, filled in from reference TRBV29-1 and TRBJ2-5, reads SAVISQKPSRDICQRGTSLTIQCQVDSQVTMMFWYRQQPGQSLTLIATANQGSEATYESGFVIDKFPISRPNLTFSTLTVSNMSPEDSSIYLCSVTTGGQETQYFGPGTRLLVL.

This clonotype was recorded at least ten times. The rearrangement links TRBV5-5 to TRBJ2-3; D is unresolved. The CDR3 has 14 residues. Germline V gene sequence: CDR1 SGHKS, CDR2 YYEKEE (reference sequence). The V gene lost 0 bases and the J gene lost 3 bases, with 8 bases spanning the gap. In nucleotides, the CDR3 is TGTGCCAGCAGCTTGGAATGGCAGACAGATACGCAGTATTTT. It codes for CASSLEWQTDTQYF.

This clonotype was seen a few times. The junction and the germline gene differ at one end; a read error may be behind it. The chain couples TRBV7-7 to TRBJ2-3; D ambiguous. CDR3 length: 13 amino acids. The germline V gene encodes CDR1 SSHAT and CDR2 FNYEAQ (reference sequence). CDR3 loop: CASSPSPRDTQYF. For the CDR3, the DNA is TGTGCTAGCAGCCCCAGCCCACGAGATACGCAGTATTTT.

The chain recombines TRBV10-3 with TRBJ1-1, with D possibly matching TRBD1 (5 bases). Deletions cut 10 bases from V and 1 base from J, with 10 bases between. Germline V gene sequence: CDR1 ENHRY, CDR2 SYGVKD. This CDR3 is 12 amino acids long. The CDR3, as DNA: TGTGCCACACGAGGGGCGAACACTGAAGCTTTCTTT. Translated: CATRGANTEAFF.

This clonotype was counted many times. The rearrangement joins TRBV10-1 to TRBJ2-1; 10 bases are a match to TRBD2. Losses at the gene ends were 7 bases for V and 6 bases for J; bases not matched to a gene: 6. In germline, CDR1 is WNHNN, CDR2 SYGVQD (reference sequence). The CDR3 is 14 amino acids. The CDR3, as DNA: TGCGCCAGCAAGGCTAGCGGGGGAGGCAATGAGCAGTTCTTC. This encodes CASKASGGGNEQFF.

This clonotype has at least ten counts. The chain links TRBV10-3 to TRBJ2-7, with a weak D call TRBD1 (6 bases). This CDR3 contains 16 residues. The germline V gene encodes CDR1 ENHRY and CDR2 SYGVKD. Trimming pared 4 bases from V and 0 bases from J, leaving 16 bases between. This chain's CDR3 is CAISASGTSSSYEQYF. The CDR3 DNA reads TGTGCCATCAGTGCTTCGGGGACATCCAGCTCCTACGAGCAGTACTTC.

This clonotype was found a few times. The J gene is TRBJ2-5, the V gene TRBV20-1; TRBD2 matches at 14 bases. CDR1 is DFQATT, CDR2 SNEGSKA, per germline (reference sequence). After removal of 5 bases from V and 0 bases from J, the junction contained 5 bases not matched to a gene. The length of the CDR3 is 16 residues. CDR3 sequence (DNA): TGCAGTGCTCCGGGACTAGCGGGAGTCTACCAAGAGACCCAGTACTTC. The encoded protein is CSAPGLAGVYQETQYF.

The rearrangement uses TRBV6-1 and TRBJ2-2; D may be TRBD2 (6 bases). V was cut by 0 bases and J by 7 bases, with 15 bases left in between. The CDR3 extends over 16 amino acids. Looked up from germline, CDR1 is MNHNS and CDR2 is SASEGT. The DNA of the CDR3 is TGTGCCAGCAGTGAAGCGGAGACTAGACTAGGCGGGGAGCTGTTTTTT. Translated, it gives CASSEAETRLGGELFF.

There are many counts of this clonotype. The CDR3 nucleotides read TGCGCCAGCAGCTTTTTGCAGGGATCCTACGAGCAGTACTTC. It translates to CASSFLQGSYEQYF. The J gene is TRBJ2-7, the V gene TRBV5-1, with D possibly TRBD1 on 5 matching bases. From germline, CDR1 is SGHRS and CDR2 YFSETQ. This CDR3 has 14 residues. Trimming shortened V by 2 bases and J by 1 base, and 10 bases separated the two germline ends.

This clonotype was recorded many times. The gene calls are TRBV24-1 and TRBJ2-7; TRBD2 aligns across 10 bases. V shed 3 bases, J shed 2 bases, and the junction held 3 bases outside the gene matches. The CDR3 extends over 15 amino acids. Germline assignment: CDR1 KGHDR and CDR2 SFDVKD. DNA for the CDR3: TGTGCCACCAGTGATCCACTAGCGGGGCCCTACGAGCAGTACTTC. This codes for CATSDPLAGPYEQYF.

This clonotype came up many times. The rearrangement joins TRBV29-1 to TRBJ1-4; weak D call: TRBD1 (5 bases). The CDR3 is 15 amino acids. Trimming shortened V by 2 bases and J by 4 bases, and 14 bases separated the two germline ends. Germline V gives CDR1 SQVTM, CDR2 ANQGSEA. CDR3 in DNA: TGCAGCGTTGAACAGGGCCGGAGGGGTAATGAAAAACTGTTTTTT. Translating gives CSVEQGRRGNEKLFF.